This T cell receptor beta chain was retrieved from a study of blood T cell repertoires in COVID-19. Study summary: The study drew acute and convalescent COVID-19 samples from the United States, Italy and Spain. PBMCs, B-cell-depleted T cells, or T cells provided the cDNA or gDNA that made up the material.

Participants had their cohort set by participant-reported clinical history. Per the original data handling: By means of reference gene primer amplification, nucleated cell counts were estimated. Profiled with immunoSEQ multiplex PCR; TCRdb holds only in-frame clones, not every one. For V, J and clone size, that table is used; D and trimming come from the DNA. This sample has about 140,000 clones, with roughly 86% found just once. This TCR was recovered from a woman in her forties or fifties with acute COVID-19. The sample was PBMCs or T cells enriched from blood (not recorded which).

The CDR3 protein is CASSPRSDRVNSPLHF. For the CDR3, the DNA is TGTGCCAGCAGCCCCCGCAGCGACAGGGTAAATTCACCCCTCCACTTT. The chain couples TRBV7-9 to TRBJ1-6; 7 bases align to TRBD1. The CDR3 spans 16 residues. Germline V gives CDR1 SEHNR, CDR2 FQNEAQ (reference sequence). Trimming at V came to 5 bases and at J to 7 bases, leaving 11 bases not matched to a gene.